These T cell receptor beta chains were read from a single sample in a study of breast tumors, draining lymph nodes, adjacent tissues. TCRdb re-called the multiplex PCR reads through MiXCR, storing one row per CDR3 protein. The table lists about 230,000 distinct CDR3 sequences, about 32% of them singletons, with more than 1.3% in the top ten. The sample was axillary lymph node tissue. The receptors were gathered from a female donor with breast cancer. Some clones in this sample may be carry-over from other donors' samples. The CDR3 runs from the conserved cysteine through the conserved F or W. The order of the fields is D gene, CDR3 length, clone size, J gene, V gene, CDR3 DNA, CDR3 protein. The D gene is left open where the match is weak. Size is stated for part of the rows, as once, few or many counts, or as a class when the clone is expanded.

.	13	many	TRBJ1-5	TRBV27	TGTGCCAGCAGTTTGTCCAGGGACCAGCCCCAGCATTTT	CASSLSRDQPQHF
.	14	many	TRBJ2-1	TRBV6-1	TGTGCCAGCACGGAGACGGGCTCCTACAATGAGCAGTTCTTC	CASTETGSYNEQFF
.	15	.	TRBJ2-7	TRBV12-3/TRBV12-4	TGTGTCGGCACCATCTCGAGCGATCTCTACTACGAGCAGTACTTC	CVGTISSDLYYEQYF
.	12	.	TRBJ1-1	TRBV4-2	TGTGCCAGCAGCCACGGGGAGACTGAAGCTTTCTTT	CASSHGETEAFF
.	16	.	TRBJ2-2	TRBV12-3/TRBV12-4	TGTGCCAGCAGCCAAGGTAGGACGGACGGGGGCGGGGAGCTGTTTTTT	CASSQGRTDGGGELFF
TRBD1	12	many	TRBJ2-1	TRBV24-1	TGTGCCACCAGTGACCCCGGACAGGGACAGTTCTTC	CATSDPGQGQFF
.	13	many	TRBJ2-5	TRBV5-1	TGCGCCAGCAGCTTGGTGCCAAAAGAGACCCAGTACTTC	CASSLVPKETQYF
.	17	many	TRBJ2-1	TRBV4-1	TGCGCCAGCAGCCAAGACCGAGGTAATCGTGACACCAATGAGCAGTTCTTC	CASSQDRGNRDTNEQFF
TRBD1	11	many	TRBJ2-3	TRBV19	TGTGCCATCCAGACAGGGGACACGCAGTATTTT	CAIQTGDTQYF
TRBD1	17	few	TRBJ2-5	TRBV19	TGTGCCAGTAGTCTACCGACGACAGGGGGATCCCAAGAGACCCAGTCCTTC	CASSLPTTGGSQETQSF
TRBD1	17	few	TRBJ1-4	TRBV28	TGTGCCAGCAGTTTATGGGGACAGGGGGCAACTAATGAAAAACTGTTTTTT	CASSLWGQGATNEKLFF
TRBD1	16	many	TRBJ2-7	TRBV9	TGTGCCAGCAGCGTAGGGTCCGGGACAGGCATTGACGAGCAGTACTTC	CASSVGSGTGIDEQYF
.	14	.	TRBJ1-6	TRBV5-1	TGCGCCAGCAGCAAGACAGGTGACGATTCCCCCCTCCACTTT	CASSKTGDDSPLHF
.	17	few	TRBJ2-2	TRBV6-4	TGTGCCAGCAGTCCATCGGACACCCTTCGGAACACCGGGGAGCTGTTTTTT	CASSPSDTLRNTGELFF
TRBD2	15	many	TRBJ2-3	TRBV28	TGTGCCAGCTACAGCGGGGGCCCAAACACAGATACGCAGTATTTT	CASYSGGPNTDTQYF
.	15	many	TRBJ2-3	TRBV9	TGTGCCAGCAGTCTGGGACTCCACCGGGGAGATACGCAGTATTTT	CASSLGLHRGDTQYF
TRBD2	15	many	TRBJ2-3	TRBV7-6	TGTGCCAGCAGCGCACTAGCGGGAGAGTGGGATACGCAGTATTTT	CASSALAGEWDTQYF
TRBD1	15	.	TRBJ1-5	TRBV20-1	TGCAGTGCTAAGGGGGACAGGGGGCTGGGTCAGCCCCAGCATTTT	CSAKGDRGLGQPQHF
.	16	many	TRBJ1-6	TRBV5-7	TGTGCCAGCAGCTTGGGGTCCAGGGACTATAATTCACCCCTCCACTTT	CASSLGSRDYNSPLHF
.	12	.	TRBJ2-5	TRBV5-1	TGCGCCAGCAGCTTAAGGCGCGAGACCCACTACTTC	CASSLRRETHYF
.	10	once	TRBJ1-2	TRBV29-1	TGCAGCGTTTTCATCGATGGCTACACCTTC	CSVFIDGYTF
.	12	many	TRBJ2-1	TRBV25-1	TGTGCCAGCAGTGAAGTGGGGGTTGAGCAGTTCTTC	CASSEVGVEQFF
TRBD2	15	.	TRBJ2-2	TRBV30	TGTGCCTGGGATCCGACTAGCGGATACACCGGGGAGCTGTTTTTT	CAWDPTSGYTGELFF
.	17	many	TRBJ2-5	TRBV5-5	TGTGCCAGCAGCTTTTTGCAGGACTATTTACTCCGAGAGACCCAGTACTTC	CASSFLQDYLLRETQYF
TRBD2	19	few	TRBJ2-1	TRBV7-9	TGTGCCAGCAGCTTAGTTTTCTTGGGCGGGAGTTTCTCCTACAATGAGCAGTTCTTC	CASSLVFLGGSFSYNEQFF
TRBD1	14	.	TRBJ1-2	TRBV7-9	TGTGCCAGCAGCCCTTGGACAGGGATTGGGGGCTACACCTTC	CASSPWTGIGGYTF
.	14	many	TRBJ1-6	TRBV28	TGTGCCAGCAGTTTAGTTGGCTTAAATTCACCCCTCCACTTT	CASSLVGLNSPLHF
.	11	many	TRBJ1-2	TRBV28	TGTGCCAGCAGAGCGGGGTATGGCTACACCTTC	CASRAGYGYTF